This TCR beta chain appears in the sequencing data of a study of T cells in localized non-small cell lung cancer. Study-level results: Uninvolved adjacent lung showed peak T cell clonality, exceeding tumor.

TCRdb's table, derived via immunoSEQ multiplex PCR, lists solely in-frame clones and lacks some. This sample has tens of thousands of clones, with approximately 87% found just once. A remark on this clone: Its matching antigen is unknown.

CDR1 is SNHLY and CDR2 is FYNNEI in the germline V gene. The CDR3 has 11 residues. V dropped 4 bases and J dropped 14 bases, with 12 bases sitting between them. This sequence originates from a man aged 35-75 years with stage II squamous cell lung carcinoma. This chain connects TRBV2 to TRBJ2-1, with D perhaps assigned TRBD1 or TRBD2 (5 bases each). The source material was PBMCs, sampled before any cancer treatment. CDR3 loop: CASSAGSTEFF. The CDR3 coding sequence is TGTGCCAGCAGTGCAGGGAGTACGGAGTTCTTC. Combining the CDR3 with reference TRBV2 and TRBJ2-1 gives the whole variable domain EPEVTQTPSHQVTQMGQEVILRCVPISNHLYFYWYRQILGQKVEFLVSFYNNEISEKSEIFDDQFSVERPDGSNFTLKIRSTKLEDSAMYFCASSAGSTEFFGPGTRLTVL.